This is a list of T cell receptor beta chains from one sample in a study of T cell responses to AZD1222 COVID-19 vaccine. Sequenced by immunoSEQ multiplex PCR; TCRdb stores in-frame clones only, minus some. The sample lists 90,000 to 120,000 clones, around 91% occurring once. The sample was peripheral blood, taken on day 0 of AZD1222 vaccination. Every receptor here comes from an adult in good health. Each CDR3 is given with its conserved first and last residue. The order of the fields is clone size, J gene, V gene, D gene, CDR3 length, CDR3 protein, CDR3 DNA. The D gene is left open where the match is weak. For some rows the clone size is stated as once, few or many, or as a class when expanded; others skip it.

>.|TRBJ1-6|TRBV19|TRBD1|16
CASSIRGTGGNSPLHF
TGTGCCAGTAGTATTAGGGGGACAGGAGGAAATTCACCCCTCCACTTT
>.|TRBJ1-6|TRBV14|.|13
CASSPVRTSPLHF
TGTGCCAGCAGCCCGGTGAGAACTTCACCCCTCCACTTT
>.|TRBJ1-2|TRBV4-3|.|15
CASSLQAGAGYGYTF
TGCGCCAGCAGCCTCCAAGCGGGGGCTGGATATGGCTACACCTTC
>.|TRBJ2-3|TRBV11-3|.|15
CASSQAGGVLDTQYF
TGTGCCAGCAGCCAAGCAGGCGGCGTATTGGATACGCAGTATTTT
>once|TRBJ2-7|TRBV2|.|12
CASGKTEYEQYF
TGTGCCAGCGGTAAGACAGAATACGAGCAGTACTTC
>.|TRBJ1-2|TRBV3-1/TRBV3-2|.|15
CASSQFTGRDYGYTF
TGTGCCAGCAGCCAATTTACAGGGCGGGACTATGGCTACACCTTC
>.|TRBJ2-1|TRBV29-1|TRBD2|14
CSVAQAGGGSEQFF
TGCAGCGTTGCACAAGCGGGGGGTGGTAGTGAGCAGTTCTTC
>.|TRBJ2-3|TRBV19|.|16
CASSTARGVGTDTQYF
TGTGCCAGTAGTACCGCCAGAGGTGTCGGCACAGATACGCAGTATTTT
>.|TRBJ1-2|TRBV6-5|.|15
CASSSPRIGAYGYTF
TGTGCCAGCAGTTCACCTCGGATAGGGGCGTATGGCTACACCTTC
>.|TRBJ2-7|TRBV6-5|.|16
CASSSLGNRDTSEQYF
TGTGCCAGCAGTTCCCTCGGAAATCGGGACACATCCGAGCAGTACTTC
>.|TRBJ2-1|TRBV11-3|TRBD1|14
CASSLDGTGGEQFF
TGTGCCAGCAGCTTAGATGGGACAGGGGGCGAGCAGTTCTTC
>.|TRBJ1-4|TRBV9|.|14
CASSVTGTNEKLFF
TGTGCCAGCAGCGTAACAGGAACTAATGAAAAACTGTTTTTT
>.|TRBJ1-3|TRBV25-1|.|15
CASSYPGTQGNTIYF
TGTGCCAGCAGCTACCCCGGGACACAAGGAAACACCATATATTTT
>.|TRBJ1-1|TRBV5-1|.|15
CASSLVPGMNTEAFF
TGCGCCAGCAGCTTGGTTCCGGGCATGAACACTGAAGCTTTCTTT
>once|TRBJ1-4|TRBV5-6|.|14
CASSLRQLNEKLFF
TGTGCCAGCAGCTTGAGACAGCTGAATGAAAAACTGTTTTTT
>.|TRBJ2-5|TRBV3-1/TRBV3-2|.|15
CASSDHWGAGETQYF
TGTGCCAGCAGCGACCATTGGGGGGCGGGAGAGACCCAGTACTTC
>.|TRBJ2-1|TRBV2|TRBD2|16
CASSSLGLAGDNEQFF
TGTGCCAGCAGTAGTTTAGGACTAGCCGGTGACAATGAGCAGTTCTTC
>.|TRBJ1-4|TRBV28|.|15
CASSPTRAYNEKLFF
TGTGCCAGCAGTCCCACTCGGGCCTATAATGAAAAACTGTTTTTT
>.|TRBJ1-1|TRBV5-1|.|14
CASSLGTANTEAFF
TGCGCCAGCAGCTTGGGGACGGCGAACACTGAAGCTTTCTTT
>.|TRBJ2-3|TRBV6-8|.|16
CASRRDPPPRADTQYF
TGTGCCAGCAGGCGGGACCCGCCACCGCGGGCAGATACGCAGTATTTT
>.|TRBJ2-7|TRBV7-9|.|15
CASSPRAGGGYEQYF
TGTGCCAGCAGCCCAAGGGCTGGAGGGGGATACGAGCAGTACTTC
>.|TRBJ1-1|TRBV29-1|.|15
CSADKGLILNTEAFF
TGCAGCGCAGACAAGGGTTTGATCCTGAACACTGAAGCTTTCTTT
>.|TRBJ2-7|TRBV10-2|.|12
CASSRETYEQYF
TGCGCCAGCAGTCGGGAGACCTACGAGCAGTACTTC
>.|TRBJ2-1|TRBV5-6|TRBD2|15
CASSLSASGYNEQFF
TGTGCCAGCAGCTTGTCGGCTAGCGGATACAATGAGCAGTTCTTC
>.|TRBJ1-1|TRBV7-2|.|16
CASSDWWRGSNTEAFF
TGTGCCAGCAGCGACTGGTGGCGGGGATCGAACACTGAAGCTTTCTTT
>.|TRBJ1-2|TRBV4-3|.|17
CASSQELDWLGEAGYTF
TGCGCCAGCAGCCAAGAACTGGATTGGCTCGGGGAGGCTGGCTACACCTTC
>.|TRBJ2-7|TRBV6-5|.|14
CASTSPSAQYEQYF
TGTGCCAGCACCTCCCCTTCGGCCCAATACGAGCAGTACTTC
>.|TRBJ2-7|TRBV9|TRBD1|15
CASSVVRTGAYEQYF
TGTGCCAGCAGCGTAGTAAGGACAGGGGCCTACGAGCAGTACTTC
>.|TRBJ1-1|TRBV12-3/TRBV12-4|.|13
CASSLEENTEAFF
TGTGCCAGCAGTTTAGAAGAGAACACTGAAGCTTTCTTT
>.|TRBJ1-6|TRBV12-2|.|16
CASRLIQGAYNSPLHF
TGTGCAAGTCGCTTAATCCAGGGGGCCTATAATTCACCCCTCCACTTT
>.|TRBJ2-1|TRBV6-2/TRBV6-3|.|12
CASSYRGNEQFF
TGTGCCAGCAGTTACCGGGGAAATGAGCAGTTCTTC
>.|TRBJ2-2|TRBV20-1|TRBD2|16
CSASASGATNTGELFF
TGCAGTGCTAGTGCTAGCGGGGCCACGAACACCGGGGAGCTGTTTTTT
>.|TRBJ1-5|TRBV20-1|TRBD1|16
CSASNYGTGSNQPQHF
TGCAGTGCTAGTAATTACGGGACAGGGAGCAATCAGCCCCAGCATTTT
>.|TRBJ2-1|TRBV3-1/TRBV3-2|TRBD2|15
CASSPGLAGFDEQFF
TGTGCCAGCAGCCCGGGACTAGCGGGGTTCGATGAGCAGTTCTTC
>.|TRBJ1-5|TRBV5-1|.|15
CASSQGTQGNQPQHF
TGCGCCAGCAGCCAAGGAACCCAGGGCAATCAGCCCCAGCATTTT
>.|TRBJ1-5|TRBV7-3|.|14
CASSPQIGDQPQHF
TGTGCCAGCAGCCCTCAAATCGGAGATCAGCCCCAGCATTTT
>.|TRBJ1-2|TRBV28|.|16
CASSLLRGAVSYGYTF
TGTGCCAGCAGTTTATTGAGGGGGGCGGTCAGCTATGGCTACACCTTC
>.|TRBJ1-3|TRBV2|.|15
CASSLGSLSGNTIYF
TGTGCCAGCAGCCTGGGGTCCCTCTCTGGAAACACCATATATTTT
>.|TRBJ2-1|TRBV6-4|.|14
CASSETSRIDEQFF
TGTGCCAGCAGTGAAACCAGTAGGATCGATGAGCAGTTCTTC
>.|TRBJ2-3|TRBV2|.|12
CASEGVGDTQYF
TGTGCCAGCGAGGGGGTCGGAGATACGCAGTATTTT
>.|TRBJ2-7|TRBV9|.|15
CASSVAESVVYEQYF
TGTGCCAGCAGCGTTGCGGAGTCGGTCGTCTACGAGCAGTACTTC
>.|TRBJ2-2|TRBV5-4|.|14
CASSPEINTGELFF
TGTGCCAGCAGCCCAGAAATTAACACCGGGGAGCTGTTTTTT
>.|TRBJ2-3|TRBV2|TRBD2|14
CASSGLAGGDTQYF
TGTGCCAGCAGTGGGTTAGCGGGGGGAGATACGCAGTATTTT
>.|TRBJ1-2|TRBV30|TRBD1|14
CAWGGGQGDYGYTF
TGTGCCTGGGGGGGAGGACAGGGCGACTATGGCTACACCTTC
>.|TRBJ2-2|TRBV7-2|TRBD2|18
CASSLGLAGASNTGELFF
TGTGCCAGCAGCCTGGGACTAGCGGGGGCCTCGAACACCGGGGAGCTGTTTTTT
>.|TRBJ1-6|TRBV11-2|.|12
CASSPPYSPLHF
TGTGCCAGCAGCCCGCCTTATTCACCCCTCCACTTT
>.|TRBJ1-1|TRBV5-4|.|15
CASSSPKRGDTEAFF
TGTGCCAGCAGTTCGCCCAAAAGGGGGGACACTGAAGCTTTCTTT